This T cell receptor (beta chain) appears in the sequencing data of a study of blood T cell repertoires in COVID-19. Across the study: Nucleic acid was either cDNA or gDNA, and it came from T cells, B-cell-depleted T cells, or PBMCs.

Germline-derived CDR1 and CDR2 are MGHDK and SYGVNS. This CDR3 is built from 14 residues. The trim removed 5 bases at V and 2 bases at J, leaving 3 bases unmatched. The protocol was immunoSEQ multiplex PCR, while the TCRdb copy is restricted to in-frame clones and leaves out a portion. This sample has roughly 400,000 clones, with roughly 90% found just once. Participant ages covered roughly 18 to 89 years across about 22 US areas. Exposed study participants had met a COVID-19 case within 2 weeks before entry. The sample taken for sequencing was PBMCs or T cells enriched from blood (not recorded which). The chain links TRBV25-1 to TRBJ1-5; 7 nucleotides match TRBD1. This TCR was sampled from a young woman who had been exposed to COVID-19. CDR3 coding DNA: TGTGCCAGCAGTTCTGACAGGGGCAATCAGCCCCAGCATTTT. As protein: CASSSDRGNQPQHF.